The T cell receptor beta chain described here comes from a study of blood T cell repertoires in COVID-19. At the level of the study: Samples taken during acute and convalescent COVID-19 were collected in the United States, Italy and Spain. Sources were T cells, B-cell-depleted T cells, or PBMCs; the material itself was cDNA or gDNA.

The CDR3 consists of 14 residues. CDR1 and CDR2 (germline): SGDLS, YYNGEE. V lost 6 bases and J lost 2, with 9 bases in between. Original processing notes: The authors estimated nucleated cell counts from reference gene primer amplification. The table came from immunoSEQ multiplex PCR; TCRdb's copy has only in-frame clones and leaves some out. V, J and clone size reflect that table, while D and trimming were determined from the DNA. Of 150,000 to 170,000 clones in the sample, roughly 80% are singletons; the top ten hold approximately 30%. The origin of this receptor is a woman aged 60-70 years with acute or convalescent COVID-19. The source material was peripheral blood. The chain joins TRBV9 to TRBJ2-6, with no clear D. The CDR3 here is CASTVHPGANVLTF. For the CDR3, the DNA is TGTGCCAGCACCGTCCATCCTGGGGCCAACGTCCTGACTTTC.